The entry below gives a single TCR beta chain sequence along with its context. The antigen is undetermined. Profiled with immunoSEQ multiplex PCR; TCRdb holds only in-frame clones, not every one. The table lists 55,000 to 80,000 clones, roughly 95% of them singletons. This record comes from a study of brain T cells in children with intractable seizures. Study-wide results and caveats: HCMV serostatus was not known, and viral specificity came from CDR3 similarity only.

Sequencing was limited to surgery cases with top T cell transcript signatures in brain tissue. Before surgery, patients took at least one anti-epileptic drug. This CDR3 is built from 15 residues. Trimming stripped 0 bases from V and 1 base from J, with 12 bases between. Per the germline V gene, CDR1 is SQVTM and CDR2 is ANQGSEA. The sequencing here drew on peripheral blood, taken at surgery. The chain couples TRBV29-1 to TRBJ2-5, with D possibly TRBD2 on 6 matching bases. This receptor was identified in a boy under two years old with focal cortical dysplasia and intractable seizures. CDR3: CSVEDGGGGQETQYF. The CDR3 DNA sequence: TGCAGCGTTGAAGATGGGGGAGGCGGCCAAGAGACCCAGTACTTC.